One and the same sample provided the 5 T cell receptor beta chains below, sequenced in a study of blood T cells in healthy people across ages (dated by TCRdb to the mid-2010s). Library prep was done by 5' RACE. Instrument used: Illumina HiSeq 2500. The second PCR ran for roughly 6 to 11 cycles and used a J-beta primer mix along with a sample-barcoded 5' primer. TCRdb cleaned the public reads at Q25 with fastp, built clones with MiXCR and kept in-frame beta chains. Each record represents a unique CDR3 protein, reported with the most common genes and DNA among its rows. This sample has about 930,000 distinct CDR3 sequences in its table, and about 29% of those were observed once. The ten largest clones represent more than 8.5% of the sample. This sample also appeared in a second study, on T cells of mothers and their children.

Sequencing was performed on blood. The receptor source for this set is a woman aged 40-49 years in good health.

The CDR3 reads CASRLAGPSHEQYF. Here the CDR3 DNA reads TGTGCCAGCAGGCTAGCGGGTCCGTCCCACGAGCAGTACTTC. The chain couples TRBV28 to TRBJ2-7, with 8 bases that match TRBD2. The V gene's germline CDR1 is MDHEN and CDR2 SYDVKM. This CDR3 region has 14 residues. V lost 6 bases, J lost 5 bases, and 9 bases stayed unmatched.

With respect to this clonotype: The missing conserved phenylalanine or tryptophan at the end of this CDR3 makes a read error likely. The chain combines TRBV4-1 with TRBJ2-3, with D perhaps matching TRBD1 or TRBD2 (6 bases each). The CDR3 length is 15 residues. Germline CDR1 MGHRA, CDR2 YSYEKL. The V end lost 0 bases, the J end lost 4 bases, and 11 bases lay between the germline ends. The CDR3: CASSQEDRGADTQYL. The CDR3 bases are TGCGCCAGCAGCCAAGAGGATAGGGGGGCAGATACGCAGTATTTG.

This clonotype has only a few counts. The V call is TRBV12-3 or TRBV12-4, the J call TRBJ2-2, with 7 bases identical to TRBD1. V trimming: 6 bases; J trimming: 3 bases; junction bases outside the gene matches: 7. This CDR3 region has 15 residues. The CDR3 nucleotides read TGTGCCAGCAGGCGACAGGGAATGGACACCGGGGAGCTGTTTTTT. Amino acid sequence: CASRRQGMDTGELFF.

This clonotype was detected a few times. At one end, the junction sequence differs from germline, possibly due to a read error. The V and J genes are TRBV6-1 and TRBJ2-7; D ambiguous. CDR1 is MNHNS, CDR2 SASEGT, per germline. The CDR3 extends over 13 amino acids. The CDR3 nucleotides are TGTGCCAGCAGGGAAGGTTTAAGATACGAGCAGTACTTC. It translates to CASREGLRYEQYF.

For this clonotype: A much larger clone differs by one base, so this may be a read error. The V gene is TRBV11-3, the J gene TRBJ2-4; no definite D call. Germline V gene data show CDR1 as SGHNT and CDR2 as YENEEA. CDR3 length: 12 amino acids. V was shortened by 5 bases and J by 11 bases, with 13 bases between the two germline ends. The DNA of the CDR3 is TGTGCCAGCAGCATCAATGGTGTCGTTCAGTACTTC. Translated: CASSINGVVQYF.